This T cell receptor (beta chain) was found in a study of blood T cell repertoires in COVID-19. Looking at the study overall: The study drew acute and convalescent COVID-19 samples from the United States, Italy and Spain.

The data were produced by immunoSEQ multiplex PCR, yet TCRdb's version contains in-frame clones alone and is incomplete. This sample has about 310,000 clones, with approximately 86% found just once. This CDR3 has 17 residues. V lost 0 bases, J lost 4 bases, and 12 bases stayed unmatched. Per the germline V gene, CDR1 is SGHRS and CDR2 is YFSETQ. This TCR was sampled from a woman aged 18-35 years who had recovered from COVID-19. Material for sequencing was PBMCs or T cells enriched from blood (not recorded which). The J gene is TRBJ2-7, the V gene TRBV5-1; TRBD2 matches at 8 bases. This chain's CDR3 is CASSLVREAGEVYEQYF. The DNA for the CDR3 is TGCGCCAGCAGCTTGGTAAGGGAAGCGGGAGAGGTATACGAGCAGTACTTC.